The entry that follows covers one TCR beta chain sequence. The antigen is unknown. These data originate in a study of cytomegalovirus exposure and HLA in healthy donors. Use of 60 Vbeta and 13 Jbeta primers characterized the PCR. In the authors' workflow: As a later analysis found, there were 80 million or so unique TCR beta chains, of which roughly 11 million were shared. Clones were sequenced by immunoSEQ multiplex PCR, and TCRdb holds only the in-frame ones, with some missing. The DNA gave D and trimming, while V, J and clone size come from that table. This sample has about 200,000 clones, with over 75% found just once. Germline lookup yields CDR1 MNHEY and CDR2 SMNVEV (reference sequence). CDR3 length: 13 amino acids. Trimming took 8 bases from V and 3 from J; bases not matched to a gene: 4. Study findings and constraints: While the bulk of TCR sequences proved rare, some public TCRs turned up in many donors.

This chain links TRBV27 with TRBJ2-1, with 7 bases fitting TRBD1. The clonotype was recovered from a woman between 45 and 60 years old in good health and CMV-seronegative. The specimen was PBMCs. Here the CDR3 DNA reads TGTGCCAGCTCCGGGACAGACTACAATGAGCAGTTCTTC. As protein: CASSGTDYNEQFF.